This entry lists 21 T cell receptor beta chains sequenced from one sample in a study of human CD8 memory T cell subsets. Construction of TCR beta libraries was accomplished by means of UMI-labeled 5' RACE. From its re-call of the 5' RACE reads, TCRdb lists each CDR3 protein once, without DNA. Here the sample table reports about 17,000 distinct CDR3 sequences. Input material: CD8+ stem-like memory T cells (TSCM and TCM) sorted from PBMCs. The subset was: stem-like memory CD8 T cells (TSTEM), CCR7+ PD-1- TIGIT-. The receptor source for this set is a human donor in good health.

The CDR3 protein is CASSPRQGGRQPQHF. The J gene is TRBJ1-5, the V gene TRBV27. This CDR3 region has 15 residues. CDR1 and CDR2 (germline): MNHEY, SMNVEV (reference sequence).

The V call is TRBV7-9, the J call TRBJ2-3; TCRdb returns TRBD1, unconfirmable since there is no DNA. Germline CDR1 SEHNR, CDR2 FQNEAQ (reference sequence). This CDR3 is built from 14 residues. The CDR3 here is CASSPTGVTDTQYF.

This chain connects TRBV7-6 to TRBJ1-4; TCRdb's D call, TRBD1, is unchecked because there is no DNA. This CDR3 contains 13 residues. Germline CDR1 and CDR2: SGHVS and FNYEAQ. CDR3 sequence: CASSLAPGRQLFF.

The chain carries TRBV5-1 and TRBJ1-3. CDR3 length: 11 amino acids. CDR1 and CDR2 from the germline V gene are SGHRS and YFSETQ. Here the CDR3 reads CASSPGDTIYF.

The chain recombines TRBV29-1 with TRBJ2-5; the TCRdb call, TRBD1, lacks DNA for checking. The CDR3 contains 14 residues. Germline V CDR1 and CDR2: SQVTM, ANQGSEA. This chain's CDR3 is CSVVPDGYQETQYF. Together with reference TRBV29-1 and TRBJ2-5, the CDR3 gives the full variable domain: SAVISQKPSRDICQRGTSLTIQCQVDSQVTMMFWYRQQPGQSLTLIATANQGSEATYESGFVIDKFPISRPNLTFSTLTVSNMSPEDSSIYLCSVVPDGYQETQYFGPGTRLLVL.

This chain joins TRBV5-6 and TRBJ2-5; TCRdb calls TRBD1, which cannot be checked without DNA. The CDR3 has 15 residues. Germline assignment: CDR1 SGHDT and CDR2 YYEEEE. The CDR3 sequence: CASSTLGQDQETQYF.

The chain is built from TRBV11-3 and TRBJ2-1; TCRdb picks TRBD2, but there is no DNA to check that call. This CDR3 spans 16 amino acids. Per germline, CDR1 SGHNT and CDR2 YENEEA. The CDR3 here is CASSLGPGGPYNEQFF.

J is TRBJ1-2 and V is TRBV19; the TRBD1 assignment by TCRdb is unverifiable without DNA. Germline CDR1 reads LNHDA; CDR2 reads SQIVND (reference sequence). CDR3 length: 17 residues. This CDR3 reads CASSRSDRGSQPYGYTF.

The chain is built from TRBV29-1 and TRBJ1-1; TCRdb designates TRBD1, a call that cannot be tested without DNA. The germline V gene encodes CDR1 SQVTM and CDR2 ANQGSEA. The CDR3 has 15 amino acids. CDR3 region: CSVEFLAGTGTEAFF. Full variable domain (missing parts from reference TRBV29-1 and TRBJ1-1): SAVISQKPSRDICQRGTSLTIQCQVDSQVTMMFWYRQQPGQSLTLIATANQGSEATYESGFVIDKFPISRPNLTFSTLTVSNMSPEDSSIYLCSVEFLAGTGTEAFFGQGTRLTVV.

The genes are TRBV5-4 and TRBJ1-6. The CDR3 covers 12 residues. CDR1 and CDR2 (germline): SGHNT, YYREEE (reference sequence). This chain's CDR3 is CATQEGYSPLHF.

The CDR3 region is CASSFRQGTYNEQFF. The rearrangement uses TRBV7-2 and TRBJ2-1; lacking DNA, the TRBD1 call made by TCRdb goes unchecked. The CDR3 is 15 residues long. CDR1 and CDR2 from the germline V gene are SGHTA and FQGNSA.

CDR3 residues: CASSQPDRPPEHPDSYNEQFF. This chain links TRBV3-1 with TRBJ2-1; absent DNA, TCRdb's TRBD1 call cannot be checked. In germline, CDR1 is LGHDT, CDR2 YNNKEL (reference sequence). The CDR3 runs to 21 residues.

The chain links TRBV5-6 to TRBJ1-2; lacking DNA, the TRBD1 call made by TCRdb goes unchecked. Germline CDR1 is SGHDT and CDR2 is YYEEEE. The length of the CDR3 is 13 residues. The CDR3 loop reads CASSFGTGVGYTF.

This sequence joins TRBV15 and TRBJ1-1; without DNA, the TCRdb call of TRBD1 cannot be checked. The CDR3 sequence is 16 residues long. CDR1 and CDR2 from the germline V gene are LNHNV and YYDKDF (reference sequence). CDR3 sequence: CATSREPGTGNTEAFF.

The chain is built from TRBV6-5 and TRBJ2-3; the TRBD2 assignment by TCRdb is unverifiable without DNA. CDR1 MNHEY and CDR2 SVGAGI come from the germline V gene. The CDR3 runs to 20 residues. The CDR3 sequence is CASSYSWTSGRETRTHTQYF.

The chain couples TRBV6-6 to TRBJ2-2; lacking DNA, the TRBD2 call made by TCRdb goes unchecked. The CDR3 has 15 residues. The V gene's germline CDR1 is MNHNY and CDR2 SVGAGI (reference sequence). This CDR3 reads CASSYAGRGSGELFF.

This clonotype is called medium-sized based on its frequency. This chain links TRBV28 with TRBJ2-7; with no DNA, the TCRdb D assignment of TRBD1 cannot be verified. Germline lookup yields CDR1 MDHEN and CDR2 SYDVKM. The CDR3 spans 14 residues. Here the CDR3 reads CASRLSYVGGEQYF.

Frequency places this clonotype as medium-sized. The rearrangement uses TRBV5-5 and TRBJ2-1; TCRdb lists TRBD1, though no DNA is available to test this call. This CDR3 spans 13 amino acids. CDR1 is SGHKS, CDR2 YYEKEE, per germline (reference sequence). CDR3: CASSKGDYNEQFF.

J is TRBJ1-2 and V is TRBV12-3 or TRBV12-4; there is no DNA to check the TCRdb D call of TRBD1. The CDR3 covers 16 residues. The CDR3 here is CASSLNLRTGIDGYTF.

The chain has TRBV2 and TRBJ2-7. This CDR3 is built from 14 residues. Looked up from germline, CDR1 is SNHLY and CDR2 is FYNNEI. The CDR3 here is CASSEYLNSYEQYF.

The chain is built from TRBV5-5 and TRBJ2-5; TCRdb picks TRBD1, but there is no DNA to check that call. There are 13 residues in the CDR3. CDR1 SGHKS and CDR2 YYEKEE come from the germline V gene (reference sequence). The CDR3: CASSRGTGETQYF.